This T cell receptor (beta chain) was captured by sequencing in a study of beta chain features in type 1 diabetes. Each of the CD4+ naive, central memory, regulatory and stem cell-like memory populations was sorted via CD45RO/CCR7/CD25/CD127/CD95/CD27. Only a few counts were recorded for this clone. Germline CDR1 and CDR2: SGDLS and YYNGEE. Trimming stripped 0 bases from V and 7 bases from J, with 17 bases between. The CDR3 is 16 residues long. Expressed TCRB transcripts were sequenced, since all the RNA that had been isolated was reverse transcribed. Naive, central memory and regulatory T cell samples produced a mean of around 4 million reads. Method: immunoSEQ multiplex PCR; TCRdb's copy keeps in-frame clones and lacks some. The sample comprises hundreds of thousands of clones, roughly 11% of which are singletons, and 0.015% to 0.02% rests with the top ten.

Sample: naive CD4+ T cells from blood. This receptor was obtained from a woman in her twenties or thirties in good health. This chain joins TRBV9 and TRBJ2-1; maybe TRBD2 (6 bases). The CDR3 region has the DNA TGTGCCAGCAGCGTAGGTCATGCGGGAAAAGGGAATGAGCAGTTCTTC. Amino acid sequence: CASSVGHAGKGNEQFF.